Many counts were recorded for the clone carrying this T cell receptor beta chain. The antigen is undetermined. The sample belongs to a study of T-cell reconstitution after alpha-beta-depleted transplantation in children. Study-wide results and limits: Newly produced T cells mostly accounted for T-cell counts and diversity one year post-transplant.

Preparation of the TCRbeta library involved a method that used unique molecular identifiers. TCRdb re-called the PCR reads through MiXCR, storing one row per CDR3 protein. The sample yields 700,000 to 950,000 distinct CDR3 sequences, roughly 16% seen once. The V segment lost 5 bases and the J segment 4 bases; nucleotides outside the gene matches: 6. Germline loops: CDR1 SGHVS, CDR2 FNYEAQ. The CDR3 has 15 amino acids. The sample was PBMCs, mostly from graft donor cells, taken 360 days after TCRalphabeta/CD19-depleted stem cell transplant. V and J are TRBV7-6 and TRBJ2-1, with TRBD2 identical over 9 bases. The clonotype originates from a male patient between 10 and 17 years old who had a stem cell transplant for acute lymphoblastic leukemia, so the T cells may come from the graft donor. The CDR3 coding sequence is TGTGCCAGCAGCCCCGGACTAGCGAATTACAATGAGCAGTTCTTC. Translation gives CASSPGLANYNEQFF. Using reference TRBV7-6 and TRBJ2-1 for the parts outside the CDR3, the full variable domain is GAGVSQSPRYKVTKRGQDVALRCDPISGHVSLYWYRQALGQGPEFLTYFNYEAQQDKSGLPNDRFSAERPEGSISTLTIQRTEQRDSAMYRCASSPGLANYNEQFFGPGTRLTVL.